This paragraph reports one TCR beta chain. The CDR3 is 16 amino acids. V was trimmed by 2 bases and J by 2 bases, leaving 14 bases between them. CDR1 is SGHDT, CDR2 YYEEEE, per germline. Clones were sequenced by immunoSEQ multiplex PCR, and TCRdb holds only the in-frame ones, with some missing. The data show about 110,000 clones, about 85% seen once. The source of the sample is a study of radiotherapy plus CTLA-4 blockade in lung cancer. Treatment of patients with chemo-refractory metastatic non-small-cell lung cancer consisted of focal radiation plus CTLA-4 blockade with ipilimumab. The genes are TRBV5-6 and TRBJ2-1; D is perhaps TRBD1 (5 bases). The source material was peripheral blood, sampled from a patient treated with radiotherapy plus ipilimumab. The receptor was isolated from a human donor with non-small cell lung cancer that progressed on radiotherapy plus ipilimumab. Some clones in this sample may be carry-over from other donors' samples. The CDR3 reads CASSLMAQGAYNEQFF. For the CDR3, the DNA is TGTGCCAGCAGCTTAATGGCGCAGGGCGCCTACAATGAGCAGTTCTTC.